Listed below are T cell receptor beta chains from one sample, sequenced in a study of metastatic and nonmetastatic thyroid tumors. TCRdb re-clonotyped the PCR reads via MiXCR. The data show about 8,700 clones, roughly 25% seen once. The sequenced sample consisted of adjacent normal tissue. The receptors here all came from a female donor with papillary thyroid cancer or a benign thyroid nodule (not recorded which). Some clones in this sample may be carry-over from other donors' samples. Each CDR3 is given with its conserved first and last residue.

j_call v_call cdr3_aa
TRBJ1-5 TRBV11-1 CASSFPGLNQPQHF
TRBJ1-4 TRBV5-5 CASSTGVGRPSSNEKLFF
TRBJ2-1 TRBV6-1 CASSESRFDEQFF
TRBJ2-3 TRBV30 CAWTGGIRTDTQYF
TRBJ2-3 TRBV5-1 CASKPDPGFAGGGTDTQYF
TRBJ1-2 TRBV15 CATSRNPGTGVVGYTF
TRBJ1-1 TRBV10-3 CAIGKSVANTEAFF
TRBJ1-4 TRBV4-1 CASSPGQTNEKLFF
TRBJ2-7 TRBV20-1 CSAGTSGGSGSYEQYF
TRBJ1-1 TRBV20-1 CSARQTMNTEAFF
TRBJ1-1 TRBV18 CASSPPGWTEAFF
TRBJ2-2 TRBV5-1 CASSLTGPNTGELFF
TRBJ2-3 TRBV20-1 CSARVTGTDTQYF
TRBJ1-2 TRBV5-1 CASSAGPPWGYTF
TRBJ2-1 TRBV19 CASSIRDSSYNEQFF
TRBJ1-1 TRBV10-3 CAIRSPQGQEAFF
TRBJ1-2 TRBV7-9 CASSFGTGRYGYTF
TRBJ2-3 TRBV19 CASSPQGGRDTQYF
TRBJ2-1 TRBV10-2 CASCESGQSTYNEQFF
TRBJ2-1 TRBV7-2 CASSMSGGTSEQFF
TRBJ2-7 TRBV7-2 CASSLAGGYEQYF
TRBJ2-2 TRBV9 CASTVGDTNAPEELFF
TRBJ1-2 TRBV6-1 CASSLQGQGAGGYTF
TRBJ2-1 TRBV2 CASSPSQGVDEQFF
TRBJ2-1 TRBV6-5 CATLAGLSSYNEQFF
TRBJ1-3 TRBV6-2/TRBV6-3 CASSYESGASGNTIYF
TRBJ1-2 TRBV7-6 CASTSRTGNYGYTF
TRBJ2-5 TRBV5-1 CASSLGLAGEYQETQYF
TRBJ1-1 TRBV11-2 CASSFPRGEVNTEAFF
TRBJ2-7 TRBV2 CASRSGQGVDEQYF
TRBJ1-3 TRBV7-9 CASSTGQTGNTIYF
TRBJ2-1 TRBV20-1 CSAPGTGQHNEQFF
TRBJ2-7 TRBV6-1 CASTHGTAPTEEQYF
TRBJ1-3 TRBV20-1 CSASDYPGQGASGNTIYF
TRBJ2-7 TRBV11-2 CASSLDVAGVCYEQYF
TRBJ1-3 TRBV5-1 CASSLGQGYGNTIYF
TRBJ2-7 TRBV7-6 CASSFEDFYEQYF
TRBJ2-3 TRBV11-2 CASSYQASGGETDTQYF
TRBJ2-3 TRBV5-1 CASSLLMTPGSTDTQYF
TRBJ2-5 TRBV24-1 CATSDFLGTEETQYF
TRBJ1-2 TRBV2 CASSSVGRSYGYTF
TRBJ2-7 TRBV30 CAWSLGSDYEQYF
TRBJ2-4 TRBV20-1 CSASPLASKNIQYF
TRBJ2-1 TRBV5-1 CASSLGISIGGNEQFF
TRBJ2-7 TRBV6-5 CASSYLTGGSSYEQYF
TRBJ1-6 TRBV3-1 CASSQGADSPLHF
TRBJ2-3 TRBV7-8 CASSFGIAGSTDTQYF
TRBJ2-7 TRBV27 CASSSSGTGFYEQYF